These 23 T cell receptor beta chains originate from one sample sequenced in a study of T cells after posttransplantation cyclophosphamide. The assay was immunoSEQ multiplex PCR, and TCRdb's table has in-frame clones only and misses some. The sample has roughly 49,000 clones; roughly 86% are singletons. The sequencing input was PBMCs. The receptors originated from a man aged 25 to 40 with a blood cancer, CMV-positive, and with a related stem cell donor.

This rearrangement joins TRBV7-2 to TRBJ2-3; D is undetermined. This CDR3 region has 13 residues. Germline CDR1 reads SGHTA; CDR2 reads FQGNSA. Between the trimmed V and J ends, which lost 5 bases and 5 bases, there was a span of 11 bases. CDR3 DNA: TGTGCCAGCAGCCGGGTCCCTCGAGATACGCAGTATTTT. Translation: CASSRVPRDTQYF. The full variable domain, with the rest looked up from reference TRBV7-2 and TRBJ2-3, is GAGVSQSPSNKVTEKGKDVELRCDPISGHTALYWYRQSLGQGLEFLIYFQGNSAPDKSGLPSDRFSAERTGGSVSTLTIQRTQQEDSAVYLCASSRVPRDTQYFGPGTRLTVL.

CDR3 DNA: TGTGCCAGTAGTCCCCGTTCCGGGTCACTAGAAGCTTTCTTT. Its translation is CASSPRSGSLEAFF. The chain joins TRBV19 to TRBJ1-1, with unresolved D. V lost 5 bases, J lost 8 bases, and 18 bases lay in between. Germline V gene sequence: CDR1 LNHDA, CDR2 SQIVND (reference sequence). The CDR3 runs to 14 residues.

V is TRBV6-5 and J is TRBJ2-5; D gene ambiguous. The CDR3 is 14 residues long. Trimming pared 0 bases from V and 1 base from J, leaving 6 bases between. The germline V gene encodes CDR1 MNHEY and CDR2 SVGAGI. This CDR3 is CASSYSASQETQYF. For the CDR3, the DNA is TGTGCCAGCAGTTACTCGGCTAGCCAAGAGACCCAGTACTTC.

This chain links TRBV16 with TRBJ2-1; D not resolved. V was trimmed by 1 base and J by 6 bases, leaving 4 bases between them. This CDR3 contains 12 residues. Germline values: CDR1 KGHSY, CDR2 FQNENV. The CDR3 is CASSQYGNEQFF. In DNA form, the CDR3 reads TGTGCCAGCAGCCAATACGGCAATGAGCAGTTCTTC.

In this sample, this clone turned up once. The chain joins TRBV10-3 to TRBJ2-2; TRBD2 aligns across 10 bases. The CDR3 is made up of 17 amino acids. The germline gives CDR1 ENHRY, CDR2 SYGVKD. The trim removed 4 bases at V and 6 bases at J, leaving 11 bases unmatched. The CDR3 spells CAISGRAAGGPAGELFF. CDR3 nucleotide sequence: TGTGCCATCAGTGGTAGGGCAGCGGGAGGGCCCGCCGGGGAGCTGTTTTTT.

This chain links TRBV4-3 with TRBJ2-5, with 7 bases that match TRBD1. The J call may be incorrect, as the DNA end agrees better with TRBJ2-7. In germline, CDR1 is LGHNA, CDR2 YSLEER. The CDR3 runs 19 residues. In DNA form, the CDR3 reads TGCGCCAGCAGCCAAGATTCCCCGACCGGGACAGCGAACTCCTACGAGCAGTACTTC. It codes for CASSQDSPTGTANSYEQYF.

The V and J genes are TRBV28 and TRBJ2-7; tentative D call: TRBD1 (5 bases). Deletions cut 10 bases from V and 6 bases from J, with 16 bases between. CDR1 is MDHEN and CDR2 is SYDVKM in the germline V gene. The CDR3 runs to 12 residues. DNA of the CDR3: TGTGCCACCTTAAGGGGCAGAGCCGAGCAGTACTTC. This translates into CATLRGRAEQYF.

V and J are TRBV27 and TRBJ2-3; D unclear. V was trimmed by 6 bases and J by 2 bases, leaving 12 bases between them. The CDR3 consists of 14 residues. Germline loops: CDR1 MNHEY, CDR2 SMNVEV (reference sequence). The CDR3 is CASRFPSPTDTQYF. The CDR3 DNA sequence: TGTGCCAGCAGATTTCCCTCCCCCACAGATACGCAGTATTTT.

The chain joins TRBV10-3 to TRBJ2-7; possibly TRBD2 for D (5 bases). The CDR3 runs to 13 residues. The germline gives CDR1 ENHRY, CDR2 SYGVKD. V gave up 4 bases and J gave up 3 bases, with 10 bases separating them. The DNA of the CDR3 is TGTGCCATCAGTGGCCCGGGAATCTACGAGCAGTACTTC. Translation gives CAISGPGIYEQYF.

The chain joins TRBV9 to TRBJ1-1, with D perhaps matching TRBD1 (5 bases). CDR1 is SGDLS, CDR2 YYNGEE, per germline. The CDR3 contains 15 residues. V was cut by 4 bases and J by 1 base, with 14 bases left in between. The CDR3 nucleotides are TGTGCCAGCAGCTCTCACTGGGGGGAGAACACTGAAGCTTTCTTT. Translation: CASSSHWGENTEAFF.

V is TRBV4-2 and J is TRBJ2-3; 12 nucleotides align to TRBD2. This CDR3 spans 20 amino acids. Unmatched junction bases numbered 15, after V lost 4 bases and J lost 1 base. Germline values: CDR1 LGHNA, CDR2 YNFKEQ. In DNA form, the CDR3 reads TGTGCCAGCAGCCTAGAACTAGCGGGAGGCCTTCTTAGCGGCACAGATACGCAGTATTTT. Translating gives CASSLELAGGLLSGTDTQYF.

The chain joins TRBV9 to TRBJ2-1, with a weak D call TRBD2 (5 bases). With 6 bases removed from V and 5 bases from J, the gap between germline ends came to 15 bases. This CDR3 has 14 residues. CDR1 and CDR2 (germline): SGDLS, YYNGEE. The CDR3 protein is CASNDPGMHNEQFF. CDR3 nucleotides: TGTGCCAGCAACGACCCCGGGATGCACAATGAGCAGTTCTTC.

The genes are TRBV5-5 and TRBJ1-4; 8 bases map to TRBD1. CDR1 and CDR2 (germline): SGHKS, YYEKEE (reference sequence). This CDR3 comprises 14 residues. Trimming at V came to 4 bases and at J to 7 bases, leaving 6 bases not matched to a gene. CDR3 sequence reads: CASSRTGMVEKLFF. In nucleotides, the CDR3 is TGTGCCAGCAGCCGGACAGGGATGGTTGAAAAACTGTTTTTT.

The J gene is TRBJ2-5, the V gene TRBV7-6, with 12 bases that match TRBD1. The trim removed 3 bases at V and 5 bases at J, leaving 7 bases unmatched. CDR1 is SGHVS, CDR2 FNYEAQ, per germline. The CDR3 is 16 residues long. The CDR3 region has the DNA TGTGCCAGCAGCTTCCCGGGACAGGGGGCTTGGGAGACCCAGTACTTC. Amino acids: CASSFPGQGAWETQYF.

This sequence joins TRBV18 and TRBJ2-1, with 9 bases matching TRBD2. The V and J ends lost 7 bases and 2 bases, in that order; junction bases with no gene match: 3. Germline loops: CDR1 KGHSH, CDR2 LQKENI. This CDR3 has 14 amino acids. Here the CDR3 reads CASWTSDTYNEQFF. In nucleotides, the CDR3 is TGTGCCAGCTGGACTAGCGACACCTACAATGAGCAGTTCTTC.

This chain links TRBV7-9 with TRBJ1-4; TRBD1 might be the D (5 bases). Looked up from germline, CDR1 is SEHNR and CDR2 is FQNEAQ (reference sequence). V dropped 5 bases and J dropped 3 bases, with 19 bases sitting between them. CDR3 length: 17 residues. DNA of the CDR3: TGTGCCAGCAGCCCTAACCGAATGACAGAAGCTAATGAAAAACTGTTTTTT. This codes for CASSPNRMTEANEKLFF.

The V and J genes are TRBV21-1 and TRBJ2-3; the table gives TRBD1 as D, unverified against the DNA. TRBV21-1 represents a pseudogene. This CDR3 contains 13 residues. CDR3 loop: CASRKRQTDTQYF. The CDR3 region has the DNA TGTGCCAGCAGGAAGCGACAGACAGATACGCAGTATTTT.

This clone was seen only once. The V and J genes are TRBV9 and TRBJ2-3; 10 bases align to TRBD2. CDR3 length: 17 amino acids. The junction had 10 bases not matched to a gene; V was cut back by 4 bases and J by 2 bases. Germline V gene data show CDR1 as SGDLS and CDR2 as YYNGEE. The CDR3 DNA reads as TGTGCCAGCAGCCTATGGGGGACTAGCGACTACACAGATACGCAGTATTTT. It codes for CASSLWGTSDYTDTQYF.

This clone was observed a single time. V and J are TRBV11-2 and TRBJ2-5; 8 nucleotides match TRBD2. Germline CDR1 SGHAT, CDR2 FQNNGV. This CDR3 is built from 16 residues. V lost 5 bases and J lost 5; bases outside the gene matches: 13. The CDR3 spells CASSPKGGRLEETQYF. Written as DNA, the CDR3 is TGTGCCAGCAGCCCCAAAGGCGGGAGGTTAGAGGAGACCCAGTACTTC.

J is TRBJ1-1 and V is TRBV7-9; D not certain. The CDR3 consists of 13 residues. Trimming stripped 5 bases from V and 1 base from J, with 8 bases between. The germline gives CDR1 SEHNR, CDR2 FQNEAQ (reference sequence). The CDR3, as DNA: TGTGCCAGCAGCCGCGATACGAACACTGAAGCTTTCTTT. Amino acids: CASSRDTNTEAFF.

The CDR3 loop is CASSPEGVGTDTQYF. For the CDR3, the DNA is TGTGCCAGCTCACCCGAAGGGGTTGGGACAGATACGCAGTATTTT. The chain is built from TRBV18 and TRBJ2-3; maybe TRBD1 (5 bases). The CDR3 spans 15 residues. From germline, CDR1 is KGHSH and CDR2 LQKENI. Trimming shortened V by 3 bases and J by 3 bases, and 13 bases separated the two germline ends.

This clone showed up just a few times. The chain has TRBV6-5 and TRBJ2-1; TRBD2 matches at 10 bases. The CDR3 loop spans 14 amino acids. CDR1 and CDR2 from the germline V gene are MNHEY and SVGAGI. J was trimmed by 6 bases and V by 5 bases; bases with no gene match: 4. The CDR3, as DNA: TGTGCCAGCAGTCCGGGACTAGCGTTCAATGAGCAGTTCTTC. It specifies CASSPGLAFNEQFF.

The chain combines TRBV27 with TRBJ2-5, with 8 bases aligning to TRBD2. The CDR3 extends over 13 amino acids. CDR1 and CDR2 from the germline V gene are MNHEY and SMNVEV (reference sequence). Trimming took 5 bases from V and 2 from J; bases not matched to a gene: 1. DNA for the CDR3: TGTGCCAGCAGTCCTAGCGGGCAAGAGACCCAGTACTTC. Amino acid sequence: CASSPSGQETQYF.